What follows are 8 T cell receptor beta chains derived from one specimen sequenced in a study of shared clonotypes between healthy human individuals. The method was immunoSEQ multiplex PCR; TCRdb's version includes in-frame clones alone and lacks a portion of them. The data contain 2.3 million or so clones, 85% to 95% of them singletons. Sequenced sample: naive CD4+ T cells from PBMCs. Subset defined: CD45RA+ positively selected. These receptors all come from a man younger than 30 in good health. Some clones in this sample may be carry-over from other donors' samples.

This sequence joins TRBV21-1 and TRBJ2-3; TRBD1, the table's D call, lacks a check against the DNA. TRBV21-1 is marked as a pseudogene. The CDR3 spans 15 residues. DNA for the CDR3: TGTGCCAGCAGCAAAGTTCCCCAGGGGGCAGATACGCAGTATTTT. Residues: CASSKVPQGADTQYF.

The CDR3, as DNA: TGTGCCAGCAGGAGGGGGTTTCGTGAAAAACTGTTTTTT. Residues: CASRRGFREKLFF. The chain links TRBV28 to TRBJ1-4, with TRBD1 as a possible D gene (6 bases). The CDR3 runs 13 residues. V lost 6 bases and J lost 7, with 12 bases in between. CDR1 and CDR2 from the germline V gene are MDHEN and SYDVKM.

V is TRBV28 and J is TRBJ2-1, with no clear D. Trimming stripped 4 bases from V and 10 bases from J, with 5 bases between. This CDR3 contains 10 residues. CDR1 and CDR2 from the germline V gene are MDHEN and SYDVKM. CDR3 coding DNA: TGTGCCAGCAGTTATGGGGAGCAGTTCTTC. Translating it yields CASSYGEQFF.

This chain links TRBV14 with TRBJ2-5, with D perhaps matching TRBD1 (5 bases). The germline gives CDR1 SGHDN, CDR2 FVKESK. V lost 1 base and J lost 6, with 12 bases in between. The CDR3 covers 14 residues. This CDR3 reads CASSQVRDVQTQYF. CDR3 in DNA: TGTGCCAGCAGCCAAGTCAGGGATGTCCAGACCCAGTACTTC.

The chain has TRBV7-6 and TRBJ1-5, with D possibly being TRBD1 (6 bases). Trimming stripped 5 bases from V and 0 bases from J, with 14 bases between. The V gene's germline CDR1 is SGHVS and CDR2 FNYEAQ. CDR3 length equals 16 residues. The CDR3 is CASSLGQTNSNQPQHF. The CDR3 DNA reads TGTGCCAGCAGCCTAGGACAGACGAATAGCAATCAGCCCCAGCATTTT.

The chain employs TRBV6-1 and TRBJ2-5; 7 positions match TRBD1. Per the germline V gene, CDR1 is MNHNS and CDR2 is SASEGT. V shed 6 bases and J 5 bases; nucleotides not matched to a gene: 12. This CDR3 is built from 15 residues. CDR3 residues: CASSRGTVAGETQYF. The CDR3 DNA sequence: TGTGCCAGCAGCAGGGGGACAGTAGCTGGCGAGACCCAGTACTTC.

CDR3 region: CAISDPNYNEQFF. The CDR3 bases are TGTGCCATCAGTGACCCTAACTACAATGAGCAGTTCTTC. The chain links TRBV10-3 to TRBJ2-1; D ambiguous. CDR1 ENHRY and CDR2 SYGVKD come from the germline V gene. The CDR3 totals 13 residues. Trimming pared 3 bases from V and 3 bases from J, leaving 6 bases between.

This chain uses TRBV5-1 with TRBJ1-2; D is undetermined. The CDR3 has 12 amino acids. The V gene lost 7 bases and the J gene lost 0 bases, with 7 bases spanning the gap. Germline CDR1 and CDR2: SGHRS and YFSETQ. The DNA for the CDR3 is TGCGCCAGCCAAGGGACTAACTATGGCTACACCTTC. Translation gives CASQGTNYGYTF.